Below, 12 T cell receptor beta chains from the same sample are listed, as sequenced in a study of blood T cell repertoires in COVID-19. Profiled with immunoSEQ multiplex PCR; TCRdb holds only in-frame clones, not every one. This table holds 200,000 to 300,000 clones, 82% found once. Sequencing was done on a sample of peripheral blood. Every receptor here comes from a woman between 18 and 29 years old with acute or convalescent COVID-19.

DNA of the CDR3: TGTGCCAGCAGCGCCGGGACAGGGATGGCTTTCTTT. It specifies CASSAGTGMAFF. The genes are TRBV6-4 and TRBJ1-1; TRBD1 matches at 9 bases. This CDR3 is built from 12 residues. Trimming took 6 bases from V and 11 from J; bases not matched to a gene: 7. The germline V gene encodes CDR1 MRHNA and CDR2 SNTAGT.

V usage is TRBV27 and J usage is TRBJ1-5, with TRBD1 matching 8 bases. This CDR3 is built from 14 residues. Per germline, CDR1 MNHEY and CDR2 SMNVEV (reference sequence). Trimming cost V 6 bases and J 4 bases; bases outside gene matches: 5. The CDR3 sequence: CASRITGGNQPQHF. Here the CDR3 DNA reads TGTGCCAGCAGAATAACAGGGGGAAATCAGCCCCAGCATTTT.

This sequence joins TRBV6-5 and TRBJ2-5, with D possibly TRBD1 on 5 matching bases. The ends were cut back, 2 bases at V and 6 bases at J, with 13 bases in the middle. The CDR3 totals 14 residues. The germline CDR1 and CDR2 sequences are MNHEY and SVGAGI. CDR3 sequence reads: CASSYGARGQTQYF. CDR3 DNA: TGTGCCAGCAGTTACGGAGCTAGGGGCCAGACCCAGTACTTC.

This clone has a count of ten or more. V and J are TRBV7-3 and TRBJ2-2; 10 bases map to TRBD2. Unmatched junction bases numbered 10, after V lost 1 base and J lost 5 bases. Per germline, CDR1 SGHTA and CDR2 FQGTGA. This CDR3 comprises 18 residues. The DNA for the CDR3 is TGTGCCAGCAGCTTAAGTCCAGCGGGAGGGCCGAGAACCGGGGAGCTGTTTTTT. Encoded protein: CASSLSPAGGPRTGELFF.

This clone appeared once. Here the CDR3 omits its conserved ending phenylalanine or tryptophan, so a read error is the likely source. It is unclear where the CDR3 begins or ends on the DNA, so no DNA is shown, and the CDR3 is as TCRdb lists it. The J gene is TRBJ2-7, the V gene TRBV21-1; the table's D call of TRBD2 was not tested on the DNA. TRBV21-1 is designated a pseudogene. The CDR3 sequence runs 13 residues, both termini included. CDR3 protein: CASSQSLAGLGSL.

This chain uses TRBV9 with TRBJ1-1; D is ambiguous. Germline lookup yields CDR1 SGDLS and CDR2 YYNGEE. This CDR3 has 14 amino acids. Trimming pared 0 bases from V and 1 base from J, leaving 7 bases between. The CDR3 protein is CASSVVKRNTEAFF. In DNA form, the CDR3 reads TGTGCCAGCAGCGTAGTAAAGCGGAACACTGAAGCTTTCTTT. Together with reference TRBV9 and TRBJ1-1, the CDR3 gives the full variable domain: DSGVTQTPKHLITATGQRVTLRCSPRSGDLSVYWYQQSLDQGLQFLIQYYNGEERAKGNILERFSAQQFPDLHSELNLSSLELGDSALYFCASSVVKRNTEAFFGQGTRLTVV.

The rearrangement uses TRBV2 and TRBJ2-1; TRBD2 agrees at 7 bases. Germline trimming cut 9 bases from V and 0 bases from J; bases unmatched to any gene: 14. The CDR3 length is 17 residues. The germline V gene encodes CDR1 SNHLY and CDR2 FYNNEI. The CDR3 DNA follows: TGTGCCAGGACCTCAAATGAGCGGGATAGCTCCTACAATGAGCAGTTCTTC. Encoded protein: CARTSNERDSSYNEQFF. Full variable domain (rest looked up from reference TRBV2 and TRBJ2-1): EPEVTQTPSHQVTQMGQEVILRCVPISNHLYFYWYRQILGQKVEFLVSFYNNEISEKSEIFDDQFSVERPDGSNFTLKIRSTKLEDSAMYFCARTSNERDSSYNEQFFGPGTRLTVL.

This chain uses TRBV6-5 with TRBJ2-5; 8 positions match TRBD1. Germline loops: CDR1 MNHEY, CDR2 SVGAGI. V lost 11 bases and J lost 3; bases outside the gene matches: 14. The CDR3 length is 15 residues. The DNA for the CDR3 is TGTGCCCACGGGGAGGACAGGGAACGGAAAGAGACCCAGTACTTC. It is translated as CAHGEDRERKETQYF.

On this clone itself: At the DNA level, this CDR3 is encoded by other sequences in the same sample as well. This chain uses TRBV7-9 with TRBJ2-7, with 7 bases fitting TRBD2. The CDR3 extends over 14 amino acids. The V gene end was trimmed by 0 bases and the J gene end by 3 bases; junction bases not matched to a gene: 2. Germline V gene sequence: CDR1 SEHNR, CDR2 FQNEAQ (reference sequence). In nucleotides, the CDR3 is TGTGCCAGCAGCTTAGCGGCGGGGGACTACGAGCAGTACTTC. Protein: CASSLAAGDYEQYF.

The chain joins TRBV15 to TRBJ2-7, with D maybe TRBD2 (6 bases). Trimming shortened V by 0 bases and J by 2 bases, and 20 bases separated the two germline ends. Germline CDR1 is LNHNV and CDR2 is YYDKDF (reference sequence). This CDR3 region has 18 residues. CDR3 coding DNA: TGTGCCACCAGCAGAGATTCGCAAGCGGCTAGCGTTCCCTACGAGCAGTACTTC. This encodes CATSRDSQAASVPYEQYF.

This sequence joins TRBV7-2 and TRBJ2-1; 7 bases are a match to TRBD2. CDR1 and CDR2 (germline): SGHTA, FQGNSA. The ends lost 5 bases at V and 6 bases at J; junction bases unmatched: 13. The CDR3 sequence is 16 residues long. This CDR3 is CASSPRGQGGGNEQFF. The DNA for the CDR3 is TGTGCCAGCAGCCCCCGTGGCCAGGGCGGGGGCAATGAGCAGTTCTTC.

The gene calls are TRBV19 and TRBJ2-7; possibly TRBD1 for D (6 bases). Germline lookup yields CDR1 LNHDA and CDR2 SQIVND (reference sequence). This CDR3 comprises 16 residues. V lost 1 base to trimming and J lost 2 bases, with 15 bases between them. CDR3 DNA: TGTGCCAGTAGTATAGCTGCAGGGGAAAGCGCCTACGAGCAGTACTTC. Translation: CASSIAAGESAYEQYF. Drawing the rest from reference TRBV19 and TRBJ2-7, the complete variable domain is DGGITQSPKYLFRKEGQNVTLSCEQNLNHDAMYWYRQDPGQGLRLIYYSQIVNDFQKGDIAEGYSVSREKKESFPLTVTSAQKNPTAFYLCASSIAAGESAYEQYFGPGTRLTVT.